This entry describes one T cell receptor (beta chain). Its antigen is unidentified. The record originates from a study of T-cell memory formation after mild COVID-19. TCRdb re-called the 5' RACE reads through MiXCR, storing one row per CDR3 protein. This table has 470,000 or so distinct CDR3 sequences, 15% to 20% appearing once. Findings and limits, study-wide: The study found contracting CD4+ clones mainly in CM and EM and contracting CD8+ clones in EMRA. Detection of some responders pre-infection suggested pre-existing cross-reactive memory T cells participated.

V dropped 6 bases and J dropped 1; count of bases not matched to a gene: 8. CDR3 length: 16 amino acids. Germline-derived CDR1 and CDR2 are MNHEY and SVGAGI. This sequence joins TRBV6-5 and TRBJ1-5; 8 positions agree with TRBD1. Sequenced input: PBMCs or a T cell subset sorted from them (not recorded which). This clonotype was sampled from an adult woman who had mild COVID-19 (a few samples of this study predate the infection). Cell type and time point are not known. CDR3 in amino acids: CASSSLGQGSNQPQHF. CDR3 sequence (DNA): TGTGCCAGCAGCTCTCTCGGACAGGGAAGCAATCAGCCCCAGCATTTT.